The entry that follows covers one TCR beta chain sequence. The table came from immunoSEQ multiplex PCR; TCRdb's copy has only in-frame clones and leaves some out. The sample includes roughly 200,000 clones, 75% to 90% of them seen just once. The CDR3 loop spans 15 amino acids. CDR1 is MNHEY, CDR2 SVGAGI, per germline. Trimming left V 7 bases short and J 2 bases short, with 17 bases between. The sample comes from a study of blood T cell repertoires in COVID-19. The source is a man aged 40-50 years with acute or convalescent COVID-19. The chain links TRBV6-5 to TRBJ1-1; perhaps TRBD1 as D (5 bases). Sequenced sample: peripheral blood. Written as DNA, the CDR3 is TGTGCCAGCAATCCAGGGTTTATATCCAACACTGAAGCTTTCTTT. This encodes CASNPGFISNTEAFF.